A single sample gave rise to the 15 T cell receptor beta chains below, sequenced in a study of radiation and T cells in renal cell carcinoma. Stated time point: baseline pretreatment blood. Stated treatment: 15 Gy SBRT to primary tumor, nephrectomy 4 weeks later. The data were produced by immunoSEQ multiplex PCR, yet TCRdb's version contains in-frame clones alone and is incomplete. The sample includes 120,000 to 150,000 clones, approximately 87% seen only once; the top ten take under 30%. The input for sequencing was blood, taken from a patient whose treatment included radiotherapy and nephrectomy. These receptors all stem from a woman aged 45-60 years with renal cell carcinoma.

This clone was recorded a few times. This chain joins TRBV2 and TRBJ1-5; D is undetermined. The CDR3 totals 12 residues. The germline V and J ends were trimmed by 2 bases and 6 bases, with 5 bases remaining between them. Germline CDR1 reads SNHLY; CDR2 reads FYNNEI. CDR3 sequence: CASSESGQPQHF. CDR3 DNA: TGTGCCAGCAGTGAAAGCGGTCAGCCCCAGCATTTT.

This sequence joins TRBV5-1 and TRBJ1-5; D is possibly TRBD1 (5 bases). Germline V CDR1 and CDR2: SGHRS, YFSETQ. The CDR3 spans 15 residues. Deletions cut 0 bases from V and 5 bases from J, with 12 bases between. The CDR3 bases are TGCGCCAGCAGCTTGGAAGGCAGGGATGATCAGCCCCAGCATTTT. Translation gives CASSLEGRDDQPQHF.

This clone was seen a few times. The chain links TRBV19 to TRBJ1-5, with D maybe TRBD1 (6 bases). Germline V gives CDR1 LNHDA, CDR2 SQIVND (reference sequence). V was pared by 3 bases and J by 5 bases, with 14 bases between. The CDR3 spans 15 residues. The CDR3 spells CASSITTGIDQPQHF. For the CDR3, the DNA is TGTGCCAGTAGTATTACAACAGGGATAGATCAGCCCCAGCATTTT.

The CDR3 DNA reads TGTGCCAGCAGCTTAACACCGGACACTGAAGCTTTCTTT. Protein sequence: CASSLTPDTEAFF. V and J are TRBV9 and TRBJ1-1; D unresolved. V was shortened by 4 bases and J by 3 bases, with 10 bases between the two germline ends. This CDR3 is built from 13 residues. The V gene's germline CDR1 is SGDLS and CDR2 YYNGEE.

The CDR3 nucleotides read TGTGCCAGCAGCGTGGGGGCCGTGGCCTTAGGTGAGCAGTTCTTC. Its translation: CASSVGAVALGEQFF. The chain has TRBV9 and TRBJ2-1; D is perhaps TRBD1 (6 bases). Germline V CDR1 and CDR2: SGDLS, YYNGEE. Between the trimmed V and J ends, which lost 2 bases and 9 bases, there was a span of 18 bases. The CDR3 is 15 amino acids.

The chain joins TRBV9 to TRBJ2-1; TRBD2 matches 8 bases. Germline CDR1 is SGDLS and CDR2 is YYNGEE. This CDR3 spans 15 amino acids. The V gene end was trimmed by 4 bases and the J gene end by 5 bases; junction bases not matched to a gene: 8. In DNA, the CDR3 is TGTGCCAGCAGCATTAGCGGGACTCCAGACAATGAGCAGTTCTTC. This encodes CASSISGTPDNEQFF.

This chain joins TRBV7-2 and TRBJ2-2, with 9 bases fitting TRBD2. The length of the CDR3 is 15 residues. After removal of 5 bases from V and 1 base from J, the junction contained 2 bases not matched to a gene. The germline V gene has CDR1 SGHTA and CDR2 FQGNSA. This CDR3 reads CASSPSGVNTGELFF. The CDR3 DNA is TGTGCCAGCAGCCCTAGCGGGGTGAACACCGGGGAGCTGTTTTTT.

V and J are TRBV7-2 and TRBJ1-1, with no clear D. Germline V CDR1 and CDR2: SGHTA, FQGNSA. The CDR3 sequence is 14 residues long. Trimming removed 7 bases from V and 1 base from J, with 13 bases in between. The CDR3 loop reads CASTLRRTNTEAFF. CDR3 nucleotide sequence: TGTGCCAGCACACTGCGCCGGACGAACACTGAAGCTTTCTTT.

The chain recombines TRBV4-1 with TRBJ2-5; D possibly matches TRBD1 or TRBD2 (5 bases each). Germline values: CDR1 MGHRA, CDR2 YSYEKL. V dropped 5 bases and J dropped 5 bases, with 18 bases sitting between them. The CDR3 covers 15 residues. CDR3 DNA: TGCGCCAGCAGCTCTCTGCCGACAGAGGGGGAGACCCAGTACTTC. It specifies CASSSLPTEGETQYF.

This chain links TRBV25-1 with TRBJ2-7; D may be TRBD1 or TRBD2 (5 bases each). V lost 1 base and J lost 4, with 11 bases in between. CDR3 size: 14 residues. Germline V gives CDR1 MGHDK, CDR2 SYGVNS. The CDR3 sequence is CASSEWGTQYEQYF. The CDR3 DNA reads TGTGCCAGCAGTGAATGGGGGACCCAATACGAGCAGTACTTC.

V gene TRBV9 combines with J gene TRBJ2-5; 8 bases fit TRBD2. Germline V gene lookup returns CDR1 SGDLS and CDR2 YYNGEE. The CDR3 spans 15 residues. V lost 0 bases, J lost 1 base, and 2 bases stayed unmatched. CDR3 sequence (DNA): TGTGCCAGCAGCGTAGCAGCGGGGGCCCAAGAGACCCAGTACTTC. Translated, it gives CASSVAAGAQETQYF.

This clone was counted a few times. For the CDR3, the DNA is TGTGCCAGTCCACCAAGATGGCTAGCGGGGGCCCTCGGCGGGGAGCTGTTTTTT. As protein: CASPPRWLAGALGGELFF. J is TRBJ2-2 and V is TRBV19, with 10 nucleotides matching TRBD2. With 8 bases clipped from V and 7 bases from J, the junction kept 19 bases outside the gene matches. Germline lookup yields CDR1 LNHDA and CDR2 SQIVND (reference sequence). The CDR3 has 18 amino acids.

V gene TRBV10-1 combines with J gene TRBJ1-1; D is uncertain. The germline gives CDR1 WNHNN, CDR2 SYGVQD (reference sequence). The CDR3 spans 16 residues. V gave up 4 bases and J gave up 1 base, with 16 bases separating them. CDR3 amino acids: CASSGSPGSGNTEAFF. CDR3 nucleotide sequence: TGCGCCAGCAGTGGGTCCCCGGGATCGGGGAACACTGAAGCTTTCTTT.

The chain has TRBV7-2 and TRBJ2-7; 7 bases fit TRBD2. V was clipped by 4 bases and J by 3 bases; unmatched bases: 6. The CDR3 extends over 14 amino acids. Germline V lookup: CDR1 SGHTA, CDR2 FQGNSA. The CDR3 DNA sequence: TGTGCCAGCAGCTCACTAGCGCAGCTCTACGAGCAGTACTTC. Translating it yields CASSSLAQLYEQYF.

This chain joins TRBV4-1 and TRBJ1-1; perhaps TRBD1 as D (5 bases). Trimming shortened V by 5 bases and J by 3 bases, and 13 bases separated the two germline ends. Germline V lookup: CDR1 MGHRA, CDR2 YSYEKL. This CDR3 comprises 14 residues. This chain's CDR3 is CASSLDGGDTEAFF. The DNA for the CDR3 is TGCGCCAGCAGCTTGGACGGGGGGGACACTGAAGCTTTCTTT.